The source of this T cell receptor (beta chain) is a study of T-cell reconstitution after alpha-beta-depleted transplantation in children. Study-wide points: Recipient T cells and thymic progenitors that survived gave rise to the high TCRbeta diversity observed at day 60 in some patients. The main origin of T-cell counts and diversity one year after transplant was newly produced T cells. It was reported that alpha-beta T cells came from several hundred expanded graft clones (about two months after transplant).

Preparing the TCRbeta library involved the use of unique molecular identifiers. TCRdb re-analysed the PCR reads in MiXCR, keeping a single row per CDR3 protein. The top ten clones hold about half of a sample with some 80,000 distinct CDR3 sequences, around 18% of them seen once. In regard to this clonotype: Its antigen remains unknown.

Per the germline V gene, CDR1 is LGHDT and CDR2 is YNNKEL (reference sequence). This CDR3 is built from 16 residues. V lost 5 bases to trimming and J lost 3 bases, with 18 bases between them. The sequences come from PBMCs, mostly from graft donor cells, collected 360 days after TCRalphabeta/CD19-depleted stem cell transplant. This clonotype was sampled from a male patient between 2 and 10 years old who had a stem cell transplant for acute lymphoblastic leukemia, so the T cells may come from the graft donor. V is TRBV3-1 and J is TRBJ2-3, with D possibly TRBD2 on 5 matching bases. CDR3 region: CASSAWRGGSTDTQYF. The CDR3 DNA reads TGTGCCAGCAGCGCATGGCGCGGCGGGTCTACAGATACGCAGTATTTT.